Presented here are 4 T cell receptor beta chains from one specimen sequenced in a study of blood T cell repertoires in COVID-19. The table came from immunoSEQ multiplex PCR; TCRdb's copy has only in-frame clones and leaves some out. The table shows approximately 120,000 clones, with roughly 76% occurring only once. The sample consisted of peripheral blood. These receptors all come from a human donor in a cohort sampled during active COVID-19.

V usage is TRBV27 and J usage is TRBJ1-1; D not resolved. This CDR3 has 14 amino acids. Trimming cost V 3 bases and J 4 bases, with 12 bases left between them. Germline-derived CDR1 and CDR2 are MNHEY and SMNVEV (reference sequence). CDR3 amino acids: CASSFLAGGTEAFF. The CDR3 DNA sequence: TGTGCCAGCAGTTTTTTGGCGGGAGGCACTGAAGCTTTCTTT.

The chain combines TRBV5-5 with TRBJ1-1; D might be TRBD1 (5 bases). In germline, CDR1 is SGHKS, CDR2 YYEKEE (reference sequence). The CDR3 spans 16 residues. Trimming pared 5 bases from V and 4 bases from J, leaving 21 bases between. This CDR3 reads CASSPAGGLIGTEAFF. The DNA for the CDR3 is TGTGCCAGCAGTCCGGCGGGGGGGTTGATCGGCACTGAAGCTTTCTTT. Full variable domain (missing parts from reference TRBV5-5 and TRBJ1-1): DAGVTQSPTHLIKTRGQQVTLRCSPISGHKSVSWYQQVLGQGPQFIFQYYEKEERGRGNFPDRFSARQFPNYSSELNVNALLLGDSALYLCASSPAGGLIGTEAFFGQGTRLTVV.

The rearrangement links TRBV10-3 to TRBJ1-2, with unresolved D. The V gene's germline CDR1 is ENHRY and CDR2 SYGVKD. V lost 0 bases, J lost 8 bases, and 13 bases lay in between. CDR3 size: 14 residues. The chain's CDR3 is CAISESNTSGGYTF. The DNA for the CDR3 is TGTGCCATCAGTGAGTCGAATACCTCGGGGGGCTACACCTTC.

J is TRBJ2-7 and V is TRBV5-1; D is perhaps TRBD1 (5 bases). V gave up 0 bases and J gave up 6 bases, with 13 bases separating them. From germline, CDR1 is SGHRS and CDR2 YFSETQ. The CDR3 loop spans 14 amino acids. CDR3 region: CASSLAGQATEQYF. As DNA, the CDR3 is TGCGCCAGCAGCTTGGCAGGGCAGGCTACCGAGCAGTACTTC. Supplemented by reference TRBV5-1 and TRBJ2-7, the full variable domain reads KAGVTQTPRYLIKTRGQQVTLSCSPISGHRSVSWYQQTPGQGLQFLFEYFSETQRNKGNFPGRFSGRQFSNSRSEMNVSTLELGDSALYLCASSLAGQATEQYFGPGTRLTVT.